Following are 9 T cell receptor beta chains from one sample sequenced in a study of spatial heterogeneity in lung cancer. A single record per CDR3 protein comes from TCRdb applying MiXCR to the 5' RACE reads. The data contain around 10,000 distinct CDR3 sequences, 3.7% of them singletons. Sample time point: sample taken at primary tumor resection. This material consisted of PBMCs, taken at surgery. The receptors here all came from a female donor with early-stage non-small cell lung cancer.

This clonotype was observed many times. J is TRBJ2-7 and V is TRBV29-1, with D possibly TRBD2 on 5 matching bases. V gave up 3 bases and J gave up 2 bases, with 8 bases separating them. The CDR3 extends over 12 amino acids. Germline V gives CDR1 SQVTM, CDR2 ANQGSEA. CDR3 residues: CSVDAGPYEQYF. The CDR3 DNA is TGCAGCGTTGATGCGGGCCCCTACGAGCAGTACTTC.

This clonotype was seen ten or more times. The rearrangement joins TRBV6-2 or TRBV6-3 to TRBJ2-1, with D maybe TRBD2 (5 bases). Germline V gene lookup returns CDR1 MNHEY and CDR2 SVGEGT. The CDR3 has 14 residues. Deletions cut 7 bases from V and 0 bases from J, with 10 bases between. CDR3 amino acids: CASMRVLSYNEQFF. DNA for the CDR3: TGTGCCAGCATGAGGGTACTCTCCTACAATGAGCAGTTCTTC.

This clonotype was detected ten times or more. The chain combines TRBV15 with TRBJ1-5; unclear D gene. V was cut by 9 bases and J by 3 bases, with 18 bases left in between. The CDR3 length is 15 residues. Germline-derived CDR1 and CDR2 are LNHNV and YYDKDF (reference sequence). This chain's CDR3 is CATAALDGANQPQHF. The DNA for the CDR3 is TGTGCCACTGCAGCCCTTGATGGCGCCAATCAGCCCCAGCATTTT.

This clonotype appeared many times. The genes are TRBV20-1 and TRBJ2-5; 10 bases match TRBD2. Losses at the gene ends were 3 bases for V and 2 bases for J; bases not matched to a gene: 3. Germline loops: CDR1 DFQATT, CDR2 SNEGSKA (reference sequence). CDR3 length equals 14 residues. The CDR3 protein is CSASASGRQETQYF. As DNA, the CDR3 is TGCAGTGCTAGCGCTAGCGGGAGACAAGAGACCCAGTACTTC.

The chain couples TRBV20-1 to TRBJ2-1; 15 bases fit TRBD2. V gave up 6 bases and J gave up 9 bases; unmatched junction bases: 18. Germline V gives CDR1 DFQATT, CDR2 SNEGSKA (reference sequence). The CDR3 consists of 18 residues. The CDR3, as DNA: TGCAGTGCCATAAGGGACTCAGGACTAGCGGGAGGGCCTGGTGAGCAGTTCTTC. This sequence encodes CSAIRDSGLAGGPGEQFF.

This clonotype was counted at least ten times. The chain is built from TRBV4-2 and TRBJ2-7, with D perhaps matching TRBD1 (6 bases). Between the trimmed V and J ends, which lost 0 bases and 3 bases, there was a span of 15 bases. Germline V gene sequence: CDR1 LGHNA, CDR2 YNFKEQ. The CDR3 is 16 residues long. The CDR3 DNA follows: TGTGCCAGCAGCCAAGATAGGGTGGGGGCCCACTACGAGCAGTACTTC. It translates to CASSQDRVGAHYEQYF.

The sample holds a few counts of this clonotype. The CDR3 here is CSARGGLDDYGYTF. CDR3 DNA: TGCAGTGCTAGAGGGGGGCTGGACGACTATGGCTACACCTTC. This chain connects TRBV20-1 to TRBJ1-2, with D possibly being TRBD1 (6 bases). V was pared by 1 base and J by 3 bases, with 12 bases between. The germline CDR1 and CDR2 sequences are DFQATT and SNEGSKA (reference sequence). This CDR3 region has 14 residues.

At least ten counts were recorded for this clonotype. This rearrangement joins TRBV20-1 to TRBJ2-7; D call uncertain. Germline V gene data show CDR1 as DFQATT and CDR2 as SNEGSKA (reference sequence). The CDR3 has 12 residues. The V end was cut by 6 bases, the J end by 4 bases, with 13 bases between. As DNA, the CDR3 is TGCAGTGCCGTGGGGTCTCGGTACGAGCAGTACTTC. Translated, it gives CSAVGSRYEQYF.

This clonotype was seen at least ten times. V is TRBV2 and J is TRBJ2-1; tentatively, D is TRBD1 (6 bases). The ends were cut back, 6 bases at V and 5 bases at J, with 20 bases in the middle. The length of the CDR3 is 16 residues. Germline V gene data show CDR1 as SNHLY and CDR2 as FYNNEI. The CDR3: CASRITGTSGNNEQFF. The CDR3 DNA follows: TGTGCCAGCAGGATAACCGGGACATCAGGGAACAATGAGCAGTTCTTC.